Shown below are 29 T cell receptor beta chains from a single sample sequenced in a study of PD-1 blockade in classical Hodgkin lymphoma. Documented time point: cycle 4 day 1 (C4D1), after less than 7 weeks of nivolumab. With no exception, relapse followed autologous stem cell transplantation in all patients, and brentuximab vedotin exposure varied. Magnetic depletion of unwanted cells isolated CD4+ T cells from thawed PBMCs. Repertoires were generated with immunoSEQ multiplex PCR, while TCRdb's copy carries only in-frame clones and drops some. This sample has over 25,000 clones; 85% to 90% occur once, and the top ten carry approximately 0.49%. The sample was CD4+ T cells from blood, taken before the fourth cycle of nivolumab. The receptors shown here come from a human donor with classical Hodgkin lymphoma.

The chain carries TRBV19 and TRBJ2-2; D ambiguous. The V gene lost 4 bases and the J gene lost 0 bases, with 9 bases spanning the gap. CDR3 length equals 15 residues. Germline CDR1 and CDR2: LNHDA and SQIVND (reference sequence). The CDR3 loop is CASSRMSANTGELFF. The CDR3 region has the DNA TGTGCCAGTAGTAGGATGAGCGCGAACACCGGGGAGCTGTTTTTT.

The J gene is TRBJ1-4, the V gene TRBV2; D is unresolved. The V end lost 6 bases, the J end lost 4 bases, and 15 bases lay between the germline ends. The CDR3 runs 15 residues. Germline loops: CDR1 SNHLY, CDR2 FYNNEI. CDR3 in amino acids: CASSCSRANNEKLFF. The CDR3 bases are TGTGCCAGCAGCTGCTCACGGGCTAATAATGAAAAACTGTTTTTT.

The CDR3 reads CASSGRASRSYNEQFF. The CDR3 bases are TGTGCCAGCAGCGGCCGAGCCAGTCGCTCCTACAATGAGCAGTTCTTC. The rearrangement uses TRBV7-2 and TRBJ2-1; D unresolved. This CDR3 has 16 residues. CDR1 and CDR2 from the germline V gene are SGHTA and FQGNSA. V lost 5 bases, J lost 0 bases, and 14 bases lay in between.

J is TRBJ2-5 and V is TRBV13, with a weak D call TRBD1 (7 bases). Germline V gene lookup returns CDR1 PRHDT and CDR2 FYEKMQ (reference sequence). This CDR3 contains 16 residues. V shed 0 bases and J shed 2 bases, with 13 bases lying between them. Here the CDR3 DNA reads TGTGCCAGCAGCTTAGGCCGGAGGGGGCCTCAAGAGACCCAGTACTTC. This codes for CASSLGRRGPQETQYF.

This clone appeared a few times. The rearrangement uses TRBV6-1 and TRBJ1-6, with TRBD1 matching over 11 bases. V was clipped by 11 bases and J by 10 bases; unmatched bases: 7. Germline V gene sequence: CDR1 MNHNS, CDR2 SASEGT. The CDR3 has 13 amino acids. DNA for the CDR3: TGTGCCGGACGGGACAGGGGGACCTCACCCCTCCACTTT. It encodes CAGRDRGTSPLHF.

The chain carries TRBV7-2 and TRBJ1-4; no clear D gene. CDR1 is SGHTA, CDR2 FQGNSA, per germline. There are 16 residues in the CDR3. Trimming left V 5 bases short and J 3 bases short, with 16 bases between. CDR3 residues: CASSLQDGYPNEKLFF. In nucleotides, the CDR3 is TGTGCCAGCAGCCTCCAAGACGGTTATCCTAATGAAAAACTGTTTTTT.

This clone was counted once. V is TRBV2 and J is TRBJ2-2; 11 nucleotides line up with TRBD2. CDR3 length: 17 residues. The ends lost 3 bases at V and 0 bases at J; junction bases unmatched: 3. Germline CDR1 SNHLY, CDR2 FYNNEI. DNA for the CDR3: TGTGCCAGCAGTGAGGTAGCGGGGGGGCCGAACACCGGGGAGCTGTTTTTT. It translates to CASSEVAGGPNTGELFF.

This sequence joins TRBV5-8 and TRBJ2-1; D not resolved. The CDR3 has 15 residues. Trimming removed 8 bases at V and 0 bases at J, with 15 bases between. The germline V gene encodes CDR1 SGHTS and CDR2 YDEGEE. The CDR3 coding sequence is TGTGCCAGTGAGCCTAGGGTTCGCTCCTACAATGAGCAGTTCTTC. Amino acids: CASEPRVRSYNEQFF.

J is TRBJ2-2 and V is TRBV7-7, with D perhaps matching TRBD2 (5 bases). Germline CDR1 SSHAT, CDR2 FNYEAQ (reference sequence). V was shortened by 5 bases and J by 1 base, with 14 bases between the two germline ends. The length of the CDR3 is 16 residues. This CDR3 reads CASSPRQDWNTGELFF. As DNA, the CDR3 is TGTGCCAGCAGCCCCCGTCAGGACTGGAACACCGGGGAGCTGTTTTTT.

The J gene is TRBJ2-7, the V gene TRBV28; D uncertain. The CDR3 is made up of 11 amino acids. Germline V gene lookup returns CDR1 MDHEN and CDR2 SYDVKM. Trimming pared 6 bases from V and 0 bases from J, leaving 3 bases between. The CDR3 bases are TGTGCCAGCAGATCCTCCTACGAGCAGTACTTC. Its translation is CASRSSYEQYF. The whole variable domain, remainder taken from reference TRBV28 and TRBJ2-7, is DVKVTQSSRYLVKRTGEKVFLECVQDMDHENMFWYRQDPGLGLRLIYFSYDVKMKEKGDIPEGYSVSREKKERFSLILESASTNQTSMYLCASRSSYEQYFGPGTRLTVT.

The chain carries TRBV10-3 and TRBJ1-4, with D tentatively TRBD1 (5 bases). This CDR3 spans 15 amino acids. V was clipped by 0 bases and J by 6 bases, with 11 bases between them. Germline V lookup: CDR1 ENHRY, CDR2 SYGVKD. The DNA for the CDR3 is TGTGCCATCAGTGAGTCAGGGGCAGGAGATGAAAAACTGTTTTTT. This encodes CAISESGAGDEKLFF.

The rearrangement joins TRBV27 to TRBJ1-2, with D possibly TRBD1 on 5 matching bases. CDR3 length: 17 residues. CDR1 is MNHEY, CDR2 SMNVEV, per germline (reference sequence). The V end lost 3 bases, the J end lost 2 bases, and 19 bases lay between the germline ends. The CDR3 loop reads CASSLSTRDRQNYGYTF. CDR3 DNA: TGTGCCAGCAGTTTGTCGACCCGGGACCGACAAAACTATGGCTACACCTTC.

The V call is TRBV28, the J call TRBJ1-5, with 7 bases lining up with TRBD1. The junction had 10 bases not matched to a gene; V was cut back by 8 bases and J by 6 bases. The length of the CDR3 is 14 residues. The germline CDR1 and CDR2 sequences are MDHEN and SYDVKM. CDR3 coding DNA: TGTGCCAGCCTAACAGGGGTAGGCGGTCAGCCCCAGCATTTT. Translation: CASLTGVGGQPQHF. Together with reference TRBV28 and TRBJ1-5, the CDR3 gives the full variable domain: DVKVTQSSRYLVKRTGEKVFLECVQDMDHENMFWYRQDPGLGLRLIYFSYDVKMKEKGDIPEGYSVSREKKERFSLILESASTNQTSMYLCASLTGVGGQPQHFGDGTRLSIL.

The V gene is TRBV10-3, the J gene TRBJ1-5; D unresolved. Trimming stripped 8 bases from V and 0 bases from J, with 5 bases between. The V gene's germline CDR1 is ENHRY and CDR2 SYGVKD. The CDR3 is made up of 12 amino acids. The CDR3 here is CAIASSNQPQHF. The CDR3 bases are TGTGCCATCGCCAGTAGCAATCAGCCCCAGCATTTT.

The chain carries TRBV28 and TRBJ2-5; D perhaps matches TRBD1 (6 bases). Trimming stripped 6 bases from V and 4 bases from J, with 18 bases between. CDR1 is MDHEN and CDR2 is SYDVKM in the germline V gene. The CDR3 loop spans 15 amino acids. Written as DNA, the CDR3 is TGTGCCAGCAGGGAGCCTTGGGGGCGCGGAGAGACCCAGTACTTC. Amino acid sequence: CASREPWGRGETQYF.

The chain couples TRBV18 to TRBJ1-2; the D gene is possibly TRBD1 (5 bases). This CDR3 spans 14 amino acids. V lost 2 bases and J lost 5, with 12 bases in between. Germline loops: CDR1 KGHSH, CDR2 LQKENI. The CDR3 bases are TGTGCCAGCTCACCAATCACGACAGCTTATGGCTACACCTTC. Amino acids: CASSPITTAYGYTF.

This rearrangement joins TRBV5-5 to TRBJ1-6; the match to TRBD1 covers 9 bases. This CDR3 spans 16 amino acids. From germline, CDR1 is SGHKS and CDR2 YYEKEE (reference sequence). With V trimmed by 2 bases and J by 6 bases, 6 bases remained unmatched. The CDR3 sequence is CASSFYMTGGNSPLHF. CDR3 nucleotide sequence: TGTGCCAGCAGCTTCTATATGACAGGGGGTAATTCACCCCTCCACTTT. Filled out from reference TRBV5-5 and TRBJ1-6, the complete variable domain reads DAGVTQSPTHLIKTRGQQVTLRCSPISGHKSVSWYQQVLGQGPQFIFQYYEKEERGRGNFPDRFSARQFPNYSSELNVNALLLGDSALYLCASSFYMTGGNSPLHFGNGTRLTVT.

The rearrangement joins TRBV6-5 to TRBJ2-2, with unresolved D. Germline V gene data show CDR1 as MNHEY and CDR2 as SVGAGI. This CDR3 region has 13 residues. The ends were cut back, 2 bases at V and 5 bases at J, with 6 bases in the middle. CDR3 bases: TGTGCCAGCAGTTACGGTGGAACCGGGGAGCTGTTTTTT. Translating gives CASSYGGTGELFF.

The chain joins TRBV4-1 to TRBJ2-2, with TRBD1 identical over 9 bases. CDR3 length: 15 amino acids. Germline values: CDR1 MGHRA, CDR2 YSYEKL. Losses at the gene ends were 6 bases for V and 6 bases for J; bases not matched to a gene: 8. The CDR3 bases are TGCGCCAGCAGAACCGGGACAGGGAGGCCCGGGGAGCTGTTTTTT. Protein: CASRTGTGRPGELFF.

This clone turned up a few times. The genes are TRBV10-2 and TRBJ1-2, with D uncertain. Trimming stripped 3 bases from V and 8 bases from J, with 22 bases between. The CDR3 loop spans 16 amino acids. Looked up from germline, CDR1 is WSHSY and CDR2 is SAAADI. CDR3 in DNA: TGCGCCAGCAGTGAATTCGACCTCACAGCCCGAAGAGGCTACACCTTC. It specifies CASSEFDLTARRGYTF.

The gene calls are TRBV6-1 and TRBJ1-2; D is ambiguous. The CDR3 is 13 amino acids. V was cut by 8 bases and J by 4 bases, with 14 bases left in between. Germline V gene sequence: CDR1 MNHNS, CDR2 SASEGT. The CDR3 nucleotides read TGTGCCAGCGGGAACAGTTTTACCTATGGCTACACCTTC. This sequence encodes CASGNSFTYGYTF.

This clone occurred once. V gene TRBV27 combines with J gene TRBJ1-1, with 7 bases matching TRBD1. Looked up from germline, CDR1 is MNHEY and CDR2 is SMNVEV (reference sequence). With 3 bases clipped from V and 4 bases from J, the junction kept 5 bases outside the gene matches. The CDR3 consists of 14 residues. For the CDR3, the DNA is TGTGCCAGCAGTTTCCCGGACAGGCTCACTGAAGCTTTCTTT. Residues: CASSFPDRLTEAFF.

V usage is TRBV6-6 and J usage is TRBJ1-5; possible D gene TRBD1, 6 bases. The germline gives CDR1 MNHNY, CDR2 SVGAGI (reference sequence). V was cut by 5 bases and J by 6 bases, with 14 bases left in between. This CDR3 spans 14 amino acids. Here the CDR3 reads CASSQGKLAQPQHF. CDR3 nucleotide sequence: TGTGCCAGCAGTCAGGGGAAATTGGCTCAGCCCCAGCATTTT.

The rearrangement uses TRBV30 and TRBJ2-5; D perhaps matches TRBD2 (5 bases). CDR1 is GTSNPN and CDR2 is SVGIG in the germline V gene (reference sequence). The V and J ends lost 3 bases and 4 bases respectively, with 15 bases between them. This CDR3 is built from 14 residues. Here the CDR3 DNA reads TGTGCCTGGAGAGTTAAGCGGAGCGGAGAGACCCAGTACTTC. Its translation is CAWRVKRSGETQYF. The variable domain in full, with the rest retrieved from reference TRBV30 and TRBJ2-5, is SQTIHQWPATLVQPVGSPLSLECTVEGTSNPNLYWYRQAAGRGLQLLFYSVGIGQISSEVPQNLSASRPQDRQFILSSKKLLLSDSGFYLCAWRVKRSGETQYFGPGTRLLVL.

The chain links TRBV7-8 to TRBJ1-4; D gene ambiguous. V was clipped by 1 base and J by 8 bases, with 11 bases between them. CDR1 SGHVS and CDR2 FQNEAQ come from the germline V gene. The CDR3 has 14 residues. Here the CDR3 reads CASSLGWIQEKLFF. Here the CDR3 DNA reads TGTGCCAGCAGCTTAGGTTGGATCCAGGAAAAACTGTTTTTT. Full variable domain (outside the CDR3, taken from reference TRBV7-8 and TRBJ1-4): GAGVSQSPRYKVAKRGQDVALRCDPISGHVSLFWYQQALGQGPEFLTYFQNEAQLDKSGLPSDRFFAERPEGSVSTLKIQRTQQEDSAVYLCASSLGWIQEKLFFGSGTQLSVL.

This sequence joins TRBV4-1 and TRBJ1-2; 8 bases fit TRBD1. Germline trimming cut 4 bases from V and 0 bases from J; bases unmatched to any gene: 13. The CDR3 extends over 18 amino acids. Germline values: CDR1 MGHRA, CDR2 YSYEKL. The CDR3 loop is CASSPSTGDLRTNYGYTF. The CDR3 bases are TGCGCCAGCAGCCCCTCGACAGGGGACCTCCGGACTAACTATGGCTACACCTTC.

The CDR3 sequence is CASSLPGTLPYEQYF. The DNA of the CDR3 is TGTGCCAGCAGCTTGCCCGGGACACTCCCCTACGAGCAGTACTTC. The rearrangement joins TRBV5-5 to TRBJ2-7; possible D gene TRBD1, 6 bases. In germline, CDR1 is SGHKS, CDR2 YYEKEE (reference sequence). Trimming stripped 1 base from V and 2 bases from J, with 13 bases between. The CDR3 totals 15 residues.

The chain has TRBV5-8 and TRBJ1-5, with D possibly being TRBD1 (5 bases). The CDR3 is 16 residues long. Trimming took 6 bases from V and 0 from J, leaving 16 bases between them. Germline V CDR1 and CDR2: SGHTS, YDEGEE. CDR3 nucleotides: TGTGCCAGCACCCCCATGTGGGGGTATAGCAATCAGCCCCAGCATTTT. Translating gives CASTPMWGYSNQPQHF.

The chain has TRBV19 and TRBJ2-1; TRBD2 matches at 13 bases. The ends lost 4 bases at V and 6 bases at J; junction bases unmatched: 6. Germline CDR1 reads LNHDA; CDR2 reads SQIVND (reference sequence). The CDR3 runs to 16 residues. The CDR3 is CASSKLTSGGSNEQFF. CDR3 sequence (DNA): TGTGCCAGTAGTAAGCTGACTAGCGGGGGGTCCAATGAGCAGTTCTTC.